One TCR beta chain is described in this entry. This specimen comes from a study of blood T cell repertoires in COVID-19. Per the germline V gene, CDR1 is MDHEN and CDR2 is SYDVKM. The CDR3 covers 12 residues. The V and J ends lost 6 bases and 7 bases, in that order; junction bases with no gene match: 6. Profiled with immunoSEQ multiplex PCR; TCRdb holds only in-frame clones, not every one. The sample shows about 72,000 clones, 80% to 95% of them seen only once. This receptor was obtained from a woman aged 60-75 years with active COVID-19. Sequencing used peripheral blood. The chain is built from TRBV28 and TRBJ2-7, with 7 nucleotides matching TRBD2. The CDR3 region is CASRPNGREQYF. The CDR3 region has the DNA TGTGCCAGCAGACCCAACGGGAGGGAGCAGTACTTC.